These 5 T cell receptor beta chains were all obtained from the same sample, sequenced in a study of T cells in Graves' hyperthyroidism and ophthalmopathy. Amplified regions were TCR beta CDR3 sequences from RNA transcripts. The study used the HTBI primer set for a first-round RT-PCR of the TCR CDR3. TCRdb reprocessed the multiplex PCR reads via MiXCR and lists one record per CDR3 protein. The table has hundreds of thousands of distinct CDR3 sequences, more than 14% seen once; the top ten hold approximately 13%. The sequenced sample consisted of blood. These TCRs come from a woman in her forties or fifties with Graves' ophthalmopathy.

This clonotype was picked up many times. The CDR3 DNA is TGTGCCTGGAGTAGCGACAGGGAAATAGGTGAAAAACTGTTTTTT. Translated: CAWSSDREIGEKLFF. The chain uses TRBV30 and TRBJ1-4; 7 positions agree with TRBD1. Trimming took 2 bases from V and 7 from J; bases not matched to a gene: 10. Germline CDR1 is GTSNPN and CDR2 is SVGIG (reference sequence). The CDR3 spans 15 residues.

The table lists this clonotype with many counts. The chain links TRBV20-1 to TRBJ2-7; 8 positions match TRBD1. CDR1 DFQATT and CDR2 SNEGSKA come from the germline V gene (reference sequence). CDR3 size: 15 residues. Trimming removed 0 bases from V and 1 base from J; junction bases left unmatched: 5. The CDR3 here is CSARDRGQASYEQYF. The CDR3, as DNA: TGCAGTGCTAGAGATAGGGGACAGGCATCCTACGAGCAGTACTTC.

This clonotype has only a few counts. This chain connects TRBV10-3 to TRBJ2-6, with 8 bases matching TRBD1. V lost 6 bases and J lost 4; bases outside the gene matches: 8. The CDR3 is made up of 16 amino acids. Germline CDR1 reads ENHRY; CDR2 reads SYGVKD. The CDR3 region is CAIRRDRGAGANVLTF. The CDR3 nucleotides read TGTGCCATCAGAAGAGACAGGGGAGCAGGGGCCAACGTCCTGACTTTC.

The chain recombines TRBV28 with TRBJ2-3, with 7 nucleotides matching TRBD2. The ends lost 4 bases at V and 2 bases at J; junction bases unmatched: 9. The CDR3 consists of 16 residues. The V gene's germline CDR1 is MDHEN and CDR2 SYDVKM. DNA for the CDR3: TGTGCCAGCAGTTCACGGCGGGGGTCTTTCACAGATACGCAGTATTTT. This translates into CASSSRRGSFTDTQYF.

This chain joins TRBV6-2 or TRBV6-3 and TRBJ1-2; 8 bases line up with TRBD1. The CDR3 spans 18 residues. V gave up 2 bases and J gave up 3 bases; unmatched junction bases: 14. Germline V gene lookup returns CDR1 MNHEY and CDR2 SVGEGT. The DNA for the CDR3 is TGTGCCAGCAGTTACACCCCGGACAGGGTTTTGTCGGACTATGGCTACACCTTC. Its translation: CASSYTPDRVLSDYGYTF.